These 23 T cell receptor beta chains were sequenced from one sample in a study of T cells after yellow fever vaccination. TCRdb re-analysed the 5' RACE reads in MiXCR, keeping a single row per CDR3 protein. Of approximately 120,000 distinct CDR3 sequences listed, about 7.4% were seen once; the top ten hold roughly 2.5%. The source was CD4+ T cells sorted from PBMCs, collected 10 days after the first yellow fever vaccination. Source of these receptors: a man between 18 and 29 years old who received the YFV17D yellow fever vaccine.

In this sample, this clonotype turned up many times. The V and J genes are TRBV24-1 and TRBJ2-3; D ambiguous. Trimming took off 4 bases at V and 0 bases at J, with 13 bases between the two ends. CDR3 length: 16 residues. The germline V gene encodes CDR1 KGHDR and CDR2 SFDVKD. The CDR3 sequence: CATSDPRITSTDTQYF. The CDR3 DNA is TGTGCCACCAGTGACCCTAGAATAACTAGCACAGATACGCAGTATTTT.

This clonotype was recorded at least ten times. The chain's CDR3 is CASSLGPGSGNTIYF. The CDR3 nucleotides read TGTGCCAGCAGCTTAGGGCCCGGCTCTGGAAACACCATATATTTT. The V gene is TRBV7-2, the J gene TRBJ1-3; D is ambiguous. The CDR3 consists of 15 residues. Trimming cost V 1 base and J 0 bases, with 7 bases left between them. CDR1 is SGHTA and CDR2 is FQGNSA in the germline V gene.

At least ten counts were recorded for this clonotype. The chain combines TRBV4-2 with TRBJ2-1, with 14 bases lining up with TRBD2. Looked up from germline, CDR1 is LGHNA and CDR2 is YNFKEQ. The CDR3 has 18 amino acids. Germline trimming cut 4 bases from V and 3 bases from J; bases unmatched to any gene: 8. The CDR3 spells CASSLAGTSGGHYNEQFF. The CDR3 DNA follows: TGTGCCAGCAGCCTAGCCGGGACTAGCGGGGGTCACTACAATGAGCAGTTCTTC.

This clonotype was counted at least ten times. The chain employs TRBV20-1 and TRBJ1-2; D remains unclear. The V gene lost 0 bases and the J gene lost 8 bases, with 13 bases spanning the gap. This CDR3 has 13 residues. The germline gives CDR1 DFQATT, CDR2 SNEGSKA (reference sequence). This CDR3 is CSAREWGRNGYTF. Written as DNA, the CDR3 is TGCAGTGCTAGAGAGTGGGGTAGAAACGGCTACACCTTC.

This clonotype was detected many times. V usage is TRBV9 and J usage is TRBJ2-3, with D unclear. This CDR3 contains 16 residues. Germline V gives CDR1 SGDLS, CDR2 YYNGEE. Trimming took off 2 bases at V and 1 base at J, with 14 bases between the two ends. This CDR3 reads CASSVGPVGRTDTQYF. In nucleotides, the CDR3 is TGTGCCAGCAGCGTCGGCCCCGTGGGTCGCACAGATACGCAGTATTTT.

This clonotype has a count of ten or more. The chain joins TRBV20-1 to TRBJ1-1, with D perhaps TRBD1 (5 bases). The CDR3 loop spans 13 amino acids. Trimming stripped 0 bases from V and 3 bases from J, with 8 bases between. CDR1 and CDR2 from the germline V gene are DFQATT and SNEGSKA (reference sequence). The CDR3 loop reads CSARDQGDTEAFF. The CDR3 DNA reads as TGCAGTGCTAGAGACCAGGGTGACACTGAAGCTTTCTTT.

This clonotype was detected only a few times. The rearrangement joins TRBV5-1 to TRBJ1-1; D remains unclear. The V end lost 4 bases, the J end lost 2 bases, and 12 bases lay between the germline ends. CDR1 is SGHRS and CDR2 is YFSETQ in the germline V gene. The CDR3 runs 14 residues. The CDR3 region has the DNA TGCGCCAGCAGCAGGCCAGCTCAAAACACTGAAGCTTTCTTT. It yields the protein CASSRPAQNTEAFF.

This clonotype was recorded at least ten times. The chain joins TRBV5-1 to TRBJ2-7; TRBD2 aligns across 11 bases. Germline CDR1 SGHRS, CDR2 YFSETQ. J was trimmed by 7 bases and V by 1 base; bases with no gene match: 7. The CDR3 length is 15 residues. CDR3 coding DNA: TGCGCCAGCAGCTTGCCCCTAGCGGGGGGTGGTGAGCAGTACTTC. It yields the protein CASSLPLAGGGEQYF.

This clonotype was seen at least ten times. The chain joins TRBV19 to TRBJ2-4, with D uncertain. V lost 3 bases, J lost 1 base, and 10 bases lay in between. The germline gives CDR1 LNHDA, CDR2 SQIVND (reference sequence). The CDR3 runs 15 residues. The CDR3 region is CASSIGPWAKNIQYF. CDR3 DNA: TGTGCCAGTAGTATCGGCCCCTGGGCCAAAAACATTCAGTACTTC.

The CDR3 DNA sequence: TGTACCTGCAGTCTCCTGGCGGGGGGTCTTCCAGGGGCAGATACGCAGTATTTT. Translating gives CTCSLLAGGLPGADTQYF. The V and J genes are TRBV2 and TRBJ2-3; 8 positions agree with TRBD2. This CDR3 is 18 amino acids long. The germline V gene has CDR1 SNHLY and CDR2 FYNNEI. Supplemented by reference TRBV2 and TRBJ2-3, the full variable domain reads EPEVTQTPSHQVTQMGQEVILRCVPISNHLYFYWYRQILGQKVEFLVSFYNNEISEKSEIFDDQFSVERPDGSNFTLKIRSTKLEDSAMYFCTCSLLAGGLPGADTQYFGPGTRLTVL.

This clonotype has ten or more counts. J is TRBJ2-3 and V is TRBV7-2; 8 positions match TRBD2. Germline lookup yields CDR1 SGHTA and CDR2 FQGNSA. There are 15 residues in the CDR3. The ends lost 7 bases at V and 2 bases at J; junction bases unmatched: 8. The CDR3 region has the DNA TGTGCCAGCACTACGGCGGGGGGTTTCACAGATACGCAGTATTTT. It is translated as CASTTAGGFTDTQYF.

The sample holds many counts of this clonotype. The V gene is TRBV12-3 or TRBV12-4, the J gene TRBJ2-2, with a tentative D call TRBD2 (7 bases). Trimming cost V 5 bases and J 4 bases, with 23 bases left between them. CDR3 size: 18 residues. CDR3 region: CASSPRGGGYLGTGELFF. The CDR3 bases are TGTGCCAGCAGTCCGAGGGGAGGGGGGTACTTGGGCACCGGGGAGCTGTTTTTT.

The rearrangement uses TRBV15 and TRBJ2-1, with D tentatively TRBD1 (8 bases). Trimming pared 8 bases from V and 6 bases from J, leaving 14 bases between. CDR1 LNHNV and CDR2 YYDKDF come from the germline V gene (reference sequence). This CDR3 has 13 amino acids. CDR3 residues: CATDNRGGNEQFF. CDR3 DNA: TGTGCCACCGACAACAGGGGGGGCAATGAGCAGTTCTTC.

This rearrangement joins TRBV4-2 to TRBJ2-5; 13 nucleotides align to TRBD2. V gave up 1 base and J gave up 0 bases; unmatched junction bases: 11. The germline V gene encodes CDR1 LGHNA and CDR2 YNFKEQ. This CDR3 has 20 amino acids. CDR3 coding DNA: TGTGCCAGCAGCCAAGGCAAGACTAGCGGGGGGTCGATGTACCAAGAGACCCAGTACTTC. Encoded protein: CASSQGKTSGGSMYQETQYF.

This clonotype was observed many times. This sequence joins TRBV24-1 and TRBJ1-2, with unresolved D. The CDR3 has 13 residues. Germline loops: CDR1 KGHDR, CDR2 SFDVKD. Deletions cut 3 bases from V and 2 bases from J, with 6 bases between. Here the CDR3 reads CATSDRRNYGYTF. Here the CDR3 DNA reads TGTGCCACCAGTGATCGCAGGAACTATGGCTACACCTTC.

Many counts were recorded for this clonotype. One junction end does not reproduce the germline sequence, and a read error may be involved. The gene calls are TRBV6-2 or TRBV6-3 and TRBJ2-7; 8 nucleotides align to TRBD1. The CDR3 spans 12 residues. Germline V lookup: CDR1 MNHEY, CDR2 SVGEGT. Written as DNA, the CDR3 is TGTGCCAGCAGTACGCAGGGGGCCAAGCGGCACTTC. Protein sequence: CASSTQGAKRHF.

This clonotype was recorded many times. The chain has TRBV10-2 and TRBJ2-4; tentatively, D is TRBD2 (5 bases). The CDR3 contains 14 residues. V lost 4 bases, J lost 5 bases, and 12 bases lay in between. Germline V gene lookup returns CDR1 WSHSY and CDR2 SAAADI. In DNA form, the CDR3 reads TGCGCCAGCAGTGGGTCTAGCCGAGAAAACATTCAGTACTTC. Its protein is CASSGSSRENIQYF.

This clonotype was detected ten times or more. The chain recombines TRBV6-2 or TRBV6-3 with TRBJ2-3, with 9 nucleotides matching TRBD2. This CDR3 spans 18 amino acids. The V and J ends lost 4 bases and 2 bases, in that order; junction bases with no gene match: 13. Per the germline V gene, CDR1 is MNHEY and CDR2 is SVGEGT. CDR3 in DNA: TGTGCCAGCAGTTCAATAGCGGGGGCCCCCCTCGTCACAGATACGCAGTATTTT. Amino acids: CASSSIAGAPLVTDTQYF.

This clonotype was counted at least ten times. The chain couples TRBV20-1 to TRBJ2-7, with a possible D match to TRBD2 (6 bases). The CDR3 consists of 14 residues. CDR1 and CDR2 from the germline V gene are DFQATT and SNEGSKA (reference sequence). Trimming stripped 0 bases from V and 2 bases from J, with 11 bases between. DNA for the CDR3: TGCAGTGCTAGAGATTTACGGGAGCCCTACGAGCAGTACGTC. Translation: CSARDLREPYEQYV.

This clonotype has at least ten counts. V and J are TRBV14 and TRBJ1-3; D perhaps matches TRBD1 (6 bases). Germline-derived CDR1 and CDR2 are SGHDN and FVKESK. The CDR3 has 14 residues. V was pared by 2 bases and J by 4 bases, with 9 bases between. The CDR3 nucleotides are TGTGCCAGCAGCCAAACAGGGTTCGGAAACACCATATATTTT. Protein: CASSQTGFGNTIYF.

This clonotype was counted at least ten times. This chain uses TRBV7-2 with TRBJ2-3, with TRBD1 identical over 7 bases. Germline values: CDR1 SGHTA, CDR2 FQGNSA. This CDR3 is 14 amino acids long. After removal of 6 bases from V and 0 bases from J, the junction contained 3 bases not matched to a gene. The CDR3 nucleotides are TGTGCCAGCAGTCCGGGACAGAGCACAGATACGCAGTATTTT. This codes for CASSPGQSTDTQYF.

The rearrangement joins TRBV20-1 to TRBJ1-5, with D maybe TRBD1 (6 bases). Germline CDR1 reads DFQATT; CDR2 reads SNEGSKA (reference sequence). The CDR3 is made up of 15 amino acids. V was pared by 6 bases and J by 5 bases, with 20 bases between. CDR3 nucleotides: TGCAGTGCGGTCCGGCACAGGGCGGGGGATCAGCCCCAGCATTTT. Encoded protein: CSAVRHRAGDQPQHF.

This clonotype was observed at least ten times. Mismatch with germline at one junction end may stem from a read error. The chain uses TRBV6-2 or TRBV6-3 and TRBJ2-7, with 10 nucleotides matching TRBD1. This CDR3 is built from 14 residues. Germline CDR1 and CDR2: MNHEY and SVGEGT. CDR3 in DNA: TGTGCCAGCAGACTACCCGGGACAGGGGCTCTTTGGAACTTC. As protein: CASRLPGTGALWNF.